Here is one T cell receptor (beta chain) with its context. What it binds is unknown. One entry per CDR3 protein, called by TCRdb with MiXCR from the reads. This table has 200,000 to 250,000 distinct CDR3 sequences, approximately 24% appearing once. V lost 2 bases and J 4 bases, leaving 4 bases between the germline ends. Germline CDR1 ENHRY, CDR2 SYGVKD. There are 12 residues in the CDR3. The data derive from a study of T cell repertoires in cytomegalovirus infection. Study-level background: Shared public TCR beta signatures pointed to both CMV infection and a matching HLA type. Overall study findings and caveats: Accumulated public TCR beta family frequency recognized individuals carrying CMV together with the relevant HLA. In two of eight donors, the top clonotype was HLA-C-restricted CMV-specific.

The chain carries TRBV10-3 and TRBJ2-3, with D uncertain. The source of this sequence is a human donor in good health (CMV status not recorded). Some clones in this sample may be carry-over from other donors' samples. The sequenced material came from CD8+ T cells from PBMCs. The CDR3 loop reads CAISEQADTQYF. The DNA of the CDR3 is TGTGCCATCAGTGAGCAGGCAGATACGCAGTATTTT.